This TCR beta chain comes out of a study of neurological immune-mediated disorders. TCRdb analysed the 5' RACE reads with MiXCR anew, one entry per CDR3 protein. The data hold approximately 86,000 distinct CDR3 sequences, with around 2.6% observed a single time. This clonotype showed up many times. Trimming at V came to 7 bases and at J to 0 bases, leaving 10 bases not matched to a gene. The germline V gene has CDR1 SQVTM and CDR2 ANQGSEA. The CDR3 runs 16 residues. V and J are TRBV29-1 and TRBJ1-4; 8 bases align to TRBD1. What was sequenced was PBMCs. This TCR derives from a woman under 40 with multiple sclerosis. The CDR3 loop is CSARLTGVATNEKLFF. For the CDR3, the DNA is TGCAGCGCTCGACTGACAGGGGTCGCAACTAATGAAAAACTGTTTTTT.